Below, 28 T cell receptor beta chains from the same sample are listed, as sequenced in a study of shared clonotypes between healthy human individuals. Libraries were prepared by immunoSEQ multiplex PCR; TCRdb keeps only in-frame clonotypes and omits some of them. The table has about 2.1 million clones, 80% to 95% seen once. Cells designated naive CD8 were CD45RO-negative and were positively selected for CCR7, with terminally differentiated effector memory CD45RA+ cells excluded. Sequencing was done on a sample of naive CD8+ T cells from PBMCs. The receptors come from a man aged 18-30 years in good health. Some clones in this sample may be carry-over from other donors' samples.

The chain links TRBV6-1 to TRBJ1-3; D is ambiguous. Trimming cost V 1 base and J 0 bases, with 19 bases left between them. The CDR3 runs 19 residues. CDR1 is MNHNS, CDR2 SASEGT, per germline. The CDR3 sequence is CASSEERWLGVSSGNTIYF. The CDR3 DNA is TGTGCCAGCAGTGAAGAGAGGTGGCTGGGAGTAAGCTCTGGAAACACCATATATTTT.

This chain uses TRBV15 with TRBJ2-5; D is undetermined. Trimming removed 3 bases from V and 2 bases from J, with 7 bases in between. The CDR3 length is 13 residues. From germline, CDR1 is LNHNV and CDR2 YYDKDF (reference sequence). As DNA, the CDR3 is TGTGCCACCAGCAGCCTACTACAAGAGACCCAGTACTTC. Its protein is CATSSLLQETQYF.

To note about this clone: The sample carries other DNA sequences with the same CDR3. This chain links TRBV5-5 with TRBJ2-7; 10 positions match TRBD1. Germline lookup yields CDR1 SGHKS and CDR2 YYEKEE (reference sequence). V lost 3 bases, J lost 1 base, and 1 base stayed unmatched. The CDR3 sequence is 14 residues long. The CDR3: CASSWTGGSYEQYF. In DNA, the CDR3 is TGTGCCAGCAGCTGGACAGGGGGATCCTACGAGCAGTACTTC.

The chain uses TRBV5-1 and TRBJ2-7; 10 positions match TRBD2. CDR1 and CDR2 (germline): SGHRS, YFSETQ. CDR3 length: 16 residues. J lost 0 bases, V lost 1 base, and 4 bases had no gene match. CDR3 in DNA: TGCGCCAGCAGCTTGCTTTCTAGCGGGGGCTCCTACGAGCAGTACTTC. Residues: CASSLLSSGGSYEQYF.

The DNA for the CDR3 is TGTGCCAGCAGCCAACAACCGGGACATGATGGCTACACCTTC. The encoded protein is CASSQQPGHDGYTF. This chain connects TRBV14 to TRBJ1-2, with D possibly TRBD1 on 6 matching bases. Trimming removed 2 bases from V and 6 bases from J, with 13 bases in between. CDR3 length: 14 residues. Germline CDR1 SGHDN, CDR2 FVKESK. Variable domain in full (rest from reference TRBV14 and TRBJ1-2): EAGVTQFPSHSVIEKGQTVTLRCDPISGHDNLYWYRRVMGKEIKFLLHFVKESKQDESGMPNNRFLAERTGGTYSTLKVQPAELEDSGVYFCASSQQPGHDGYTFGSGTRLTVV.

The J gene is TRBJ1-5, the V gene TRBV29-1; D gene unclear. The length of the CDR3 is 10 residues. The V gene's germline CDR1 is SQVTM and CDR2 ANQGSEA. Trimming removed 4 bases at V and 6 bases at J, with 4 bases between. The CDR3 loop reads CSVAGQPQHF. The CDR3 nucleotides read TGCAGCGTTGCCGGTCAGCCCCAGCATTTT.

V is TRBV5-4 and J is TRBJ1-3, with D possibly being TRBD1 (5 bases). The germline CDR1 and CDR2 sequences are SGHNT and YYREEE (reference sequence). There are 14 residues in the CDR3. Trimming cost V 4 bases and J 3 bases, with 11 bases left between them. The CDR3 loop reads CASSTMGGGNTIYF. As DNA, the CDR3 is TGTGCCAGCAGCACGATGGGGGGTGGAAACACCATATATTTT. Full variable domain (outside the CDR3, taken from reference TRBV5-4 and TRBJ1-3): ETGVTQSPTHLIKTRGQQVTLRCSSQSGHNTVSWYQQALGQGPQFIFQYYREEENGRGNFPPRFSGLQFPNYSSELNVNALELDDSALYLCASSTMGGGNTIYFGEGSWLTVV.

The chain couples TRBV7-6 to TRBJ2-7; TRBD2 matches 12 bases. The CDR3 has 16 amino acids. V was pared by 5 bases and J by 5 bases, with 10 bases of the junction left unmatched. CDR1 is SGHVS, CDR2 FNYEAQ, per germline. The CDR3 DNA sequence: TGTGCCAGCAGCCCACGGTCGACTAGCGGGAGAAACGAGCAGTACTTC. It translates to CASSPRSTSGRNEQYF.

V gene TRBV7-9 combines with J gene TRBJ2-3; D is uncertain. The CDR3 runs 16 residues. V was pared by 5 bases and J by 2 bases, with 17 bases between. Germline V CDR1 and CDR2: SEHNR, FQNEAQ (reference sequence). CDR3 residues: CASSIWVALNTDTQYF. The CDR3 region has the DNA TGTGCCAGCAGCATATGGGTGGCCCTAAACACAGATACGCAGTATTTT. Looking up the rest from reference TRBV7-9 and TRBJ2-3 gives the full variable domain: DTGVSQNPRHKITKRGQNVTFRCDPISEHNRLYWYRQTLGQGPEFLTYFQNEAQLEKSRLLSDRFSAERPKGSFSTLEIQRTEQGDSAMYLCASSIWVALNTDTQYFGPGTRLTVL.

The chain recombines TRBV18 with TRBJ2-1, with D perhaps matching TRBD2 (6 bases). The germline V gene has CDR1 KGHSH and CDR2 LQKENI. The V gene lost 5 bases and the J gene lost 3 bases, with 17 bases spanning the gap. This CDR3 has 16 residues. The CDR3 here is CASSTSGTLSYNEQFF. The CDR3 region has the DNA TGTGCCAGCTCAACTTCCGGGACTTTGAGCTACAATGAGCAGTTCTTC.

This chain joins TRBV29-1 and TRBJ1-2, with 7 nucleotides matching TRBD1. Germline V gene sequence: CDR1 SQVTM, CDR2 ANQGSEA. This CDR3 spans 12 amino acids. Trimming took 6 bases from V and 4 from J; bases not matched to a gene: 5. CDR3 coding DNA: TGCAGCGTGGGGGACAGCCCCTATGGCTACACCTTC. Translated, it gives CSVGDSPYGYTF.

This sequence joins TRBV15 and TRBJ2-1; 13 bases fit TRBD2. Germline assignment: CDR1 LNHNV and CDR2 YYDKDF (reference sequence). The CDR3 is made up of 19 amino acids. Trimming cost V 5 bases and J 4 bases; bases outside gene matches: 14. CDR3 loop: CATSGWTSGSWDTYNEQFF. Written as DNA, the CDR3 is TGTGCCACCAGCGGTTGGACTAGCGGGAGTTGGGATACGTACAATGAGCAGTTCTTC. Drawing the rest from reference TRBV15 and TRBJ2-1, the complete variable domain is DAMVIQNPRYQVTQFGKPVTLSCSQTLNHNVMYWYQQKSSQAPKLLFHYYDKDFNNEADTPDNFQSRRPNTSFCFLDIRSPGLGDTAMYLCATSGWTSGSWDTYNEQFFGPGTRLTVL.

The chain has TRBV21-1 and TRBJ2-7; the table's D call, TRBD2, was not checked against the DNA. TRBV21-1 is listed as a pseudogene. This CDR3 contains 21 residues. The CDR3 loop is CASSRSGTAILAGAITYEQYF. The CDR3 nucleotides are TGTGCCAGCAGCAGATCCGGGACAGCAATTCTAGCGGGAGCTATAACCTACGAGCAGTACTTC.

This chain links TRBV6-6 with TRBJ2-5; D not resolved. This CDR3 has 13 amino acids. The germline V gene encodes CDR1 MNHNY and CDR2 SVGAGI (reference sequence). Trimming left V 3 bases short and J 5 bases short, with 10 bases between. The CDR3 protein is CASSYMSSETQYF. The CDR3 nucleotides are TGTGCCAGCAGTTATATGTCGTCTGAGACCCAGTACTTC.

The chain carries TRBV7-9 and TRBJ2-4, with TRBD1 matching over 9 bases. Germline-derived CDR1 and CDR2 are SEHNR and FQNEAQ (reference sequence). This CDR3 is 19 amino acids long. Trimming removed 4 bases from V and 5 bases from J; junction bases left unmatched: 18. CDR3 bases: TGTGCCAGCAGCTACCTCGCCGTTTCGGACAGGGGCGTCGAAAACATTCAGTACTTC. This encodes CASSYLAVSDRGVENIQYF.

The V and J genes are TRBV27 and TRBJ2-2; perhaps D is TRBD1 or TRBD2 (6 bases each). Germline V CDR1 and CDR2: MNHEY, SMNVEV (reference sequence). The V end lost 0 bases, the J end lost 6 bases, and 11 bases lay between the germline ends. This CDR3 contains 15 residues. The CDR3 loop reads CASSLSSGASGELFF. For the CDR3, the DNA is TGTGCCAGCAGTTTATCTTCGGGGGCTTCCGGGGAGCTGTTTTTT.

V usage is TRBV4-3 and J usage is TRBJ2-5; no reliable D call. V lost 2 bases and J 5 bases, leaving 18 bases between the germline ends. There are 16 residues in the CDR3. Per the germline V gene, CDR1 is LGHNA and CDR2 is YSLEER. CDR3 residues: CASSQSGFGVGETQYF. CDR3 DNA sequence: TGCGCCAGCAGCCAATCTGGTTTTGGGGTAGGGGAGACCCAGTACTTC.

The chain recombines TRBV28 with TRBJ1-4; 7 bases align to TRBD1. Germline V gene sequence: CDR1 MDHEN, CDR2 SYDVKM. The CDR3 length is 13 residues. With V trimmed by 5 bases and J by 7 bases, 4 bases remained unmatched. The CDR3 sequence: CASSLGQVEKLFF. CDR3 DNA: TGTGCCAGCAGTCTCGGACAGGTTGAAAAACTGTTTTTT.

In its sample, this clone was seen once. This chain connects TRBV7-2 to TRBJ2-7; no firm D call. The CDR3 covers 13 residues. Per the germline V gene, CDR1 is SGHTA and CDR2 is FQGNSA. The germline V and J ends were trimmed by 4 bases and 3 bases, with 10 bases remaining between them. CDR3 bases: TGTGCCAGCAGCTACCCGTGGAGCTACGAGCAGTACTTC. This gives the protein CASSYPWSYEQYF.

The genes are TRBV28 and TRBJ2-1; 10 positions match TRBD1. Trimming took 4 bases from V and 8 from J; bases not matched to a gene: 5. There are 14 residues in the CDR3. CDR1 and CDR2 from the germline V gene are MDHEN and SYDVKM. CDR3 DNA: TGTGCCAGCAGTTCCGACAGGGGGCAGGATGAGCAGTTCTTC. Translation: CASSSDRGQDEQFF.

This clone was recorded once. The rearrangement links TRBV7-8 to TRBJ2-3; 10 nucleotides agree with TRBD1. The germline V gene has CDR1 SGHVS and CDR2 FQNEAQ. V shed 1 base and J 2 bases; nucleotides not matched to a gene: 18. The CDR3 runs to 21 residues. The chain's CDR3 is CASSLVFIGYSGQGFTDTQYF. CDR3 sequence (DNA): TGTGCCAGCAGCTTAGTCTTTATAGGTTATTCGGGACAGGGGTTCACAGATACGCAGTATTTT.

The chain links TRBV7-9 to TRBJ2-7; D gene unclear. CDR3 length equals 15 residues. Between the trimmed V and J ends, which lost 6 bases and 2 bases, there was a span of 17 bases. Germline CDR1 is SEHNR and CDR2 is FQNEAQ (reference sequence). The CDR3 reads CASSFSSPSTYEQYF. The CDR3 DNA is TGTGCCAGCAGTTTTAGCTCCCCCTCGACCTACGAGCAGTACTTC.

The chain recombines TRBV6-5 with TRBJ1-2, with 9 nucleotides matching TRBD1. J was trimmed by 6 bases and V by 4 bases; bases with no gene match: 9. Germline V gene data show CDR1 as MNHEY and CDR2 as SVGAGI. CDR3 size: 15 residues. This CDR3 reads CASSWGTGSGDGYTF. The CDR3 DNA is TGTGCCAGCAGTTGGGGGACAGGGTCTGGGGATGGCTACACCTTC.

V usage is TRBV4-3 and J usage is TRBJ1-1, with TRBD1 as a possible D gene (5 bases). The CDR3 is 15 residues long. Trimming removed 2 bases from V and 0 bases from J, with 10 bases in between. Per the germline V gene, CDR1 is LGHNA and CDR2 is YSLEER. CDR3 coding DNA: TGCGCCAGCAGCCAAAGGTCAGGGCTGAACACTGAAGCTTTCTTT. It specifies CASSQRSGLNTEAFF.

The chain combines TRBV7-6 with TRBJ2-3; TRBD1 aligns across 9 bases. With 4 bases clipped from V and 4 bases from J, the junction kept 15 bases outside the gene matches. This CDR3 comprises 18 residues. From germline, CDR1 is SGHVS and CDR2 FNYEAQ. The CDR3 is CASSSIPMGDRVSDTQYF. CDR3 DNA sequence: TGTGCCAGCAGCTCCATCCCCATGGGGGACAGGGTCTCAGATACGCAGTATTTT.

The chain couples TRBV29-1 to TRBJ1-2; 10 bases match TRBD1. Trimming took 7 bases from V and 1 from J; bases not matched to a gene: 3. CDR1 is SQVTM, CDR2 ANQGSEA, per germline. CDR3 length equals 13 residues. As DNA, the CDR3 is TGCAGCGCAGGACAGGGGGGTAACTATGGCTACACCTTC. Translation: CSAGQGGNYGYTF.

The gene calls are TRBV19 and TRBJ1-1; D gene ambiguous. V was cut by 1 base and J by 1 base, with 10 bases left in between. This CDR3 contains 15 residues. Germline V gene sequence: CDR1 LNHDA, CDR2 SQIVND (reference sequence). CDR3 protein: CASSIARVRNTEAFF. As DNA, the CDR3 is TGTGCCAGTAGTATAGCCCGCGTAAGGAACACTGAAGCTTTCTTT.

The chain couples TRBV29-1 to TRBJ2-3, with 7 bases aligning to TRBD1. The junction had 6 bases not matched to a gene; V was cut back by 0 bases and J by 3 bases. Germline values: CDR1 SQVTM, CDR2 ANQGSEA. The CDR3 runs 15 residues. CDR3 in DNA: TGCAGCGTTGAAGATCTAGACAGGGCGACAGATACGCAGTATTTT. Its protein is CSVEDLDRATDTQYF.